Included here is one TCR beta chain sequence, with context. Its target is unknown. The read terminates 3 residues before the CDR3 end, so the remaining end is supplied by the germline J gene. Germline values: CDR1 SGHNT, CDR2 YYREEE (reference sequence). The CDR3 runs to 13 residues. Assay: immunoSEQ multiplex PCR; the TCRdb copy retains only in-frame clones and omits some. This repertoire comprises about 35,000 clones; its ten largest clones make up roughly 1.5%. The data are from a study of T cells in women clearing cervical HPV infection. The wider study: Cases: HPV16-related CIN3 or worse on histology, 2 invasive cancers. Case blood was drawn when the lesion was first found; control blood after infection became undetectable. Points from the study as a whole: Repertoire richness, not evenness, was significantly elevated in CIN3+ cases versus controls.

Prevalent HPV16 infections were excluded; only incident single HPV16 infections included. Material for sequencing was blood buffy coat. This TCR derives from a woman aged 18-70 years with a cervical HPV16 infection that either progressed to CIN3+ or cleared (not recorded which). The chain couples TRBV5-4 to TRBJ2-3; D is undetermined. The CDR3 is CASSFDSQETQYF. The sequenced CDR3 bases are TGTGCCAGCAGCTTTGACTCTCAAGAGACG.